This TCR beta chain was captured by sequencing in a study of CD4 and CD8 cells across lung adenocarcinoma regions. TCRdb analysed the PCR reads with MiXCR anew, one entry per CDR3 protein. The table records about 25,000 distinct CDR3 sequences, roughly half of them present only once. The CDR3 is made up of 15 amino acids. Germline V CDR1 and CDR2: SGHTA, FQGTGA. In the case of this clonotype: Germline is not matched at one junction end, which may reflect a read error.

Sequencing input: CD4+ T cells from the center of a lung tumor. The chain is built from TRBV7-3 and TRBJ2-3, with D possibly TRBD1 on 7 matching bases. The origin of this receptor is a male donor with lung adenocarcinoma. The CD4 and CD8 labels of this study may be unreliable. The CDR3 here is CAGGDAGQSPDTQYF. Written as DNA, the CDR3 is TGTGCCGGCGGCGACGCGGGACAGAGCCCAGATACGCAGTACTTT.